The source of this T cell receptor beta chain is a study of cytomegalovirus exposure and HLA in healthy donors. Comment on this clone: Its antigen is undetermined.

V lost 3 bases and J lost 0, with 22 bases in between. CDR1 is SGHRS, CDR2 YFSETQ, per germline. The CDR3 spans 18 residues. Study-level findings and limits: About 90% or about 30% of the time was how often most TCR beta V segments were productive, according to an earlier analysis. Presence/absence analyses supposed approximately even sequencing depth among donors. Association of some 18,000 TCR beta sequences with HLA alleles was found at 0.05 false discovery rate in a later analysis.

PCR involved 60 Vbeta and 13 Jbeta primers. In the authors' workflow: Approximately 11 million of tens of millions of unique TCR beta chains were shared, per a later count. Clones were read by immunoSEQ multiplex PCR, and TCRdb kept only the in-frame ones, dropping some. The V and J calls and clone size come from that table; D and trimming were worked out from the DNA. The sample contains 150,000 to 170,000 clones, 65% to 85% of which appear only once. The chain is built from TRBV5-1 and TRBJ2-7; TRBD2 is a possible D gene (6 bases). Material: PBMCs. This clonotype originated in a woman in her 40s in good health and CMV-seropositive. The CDR3 coding sequence is TGCGCCAGCAGCTCCTCCCCAGGTCTAGCGCAGTCCTCCTACGAGCAGTACTTC. As protein: CASSSSPGLAQSSYEQYF.